This paragraph covers one T cell receptor beta chain sequence. The sample originates from a study of shared T cell receptors in the human thymus. Here immunoSEQ multiplex PCR was the method, and the copy in TCRdb shows in-frame clones only, minus some. The sample shows some 700,000 clones, around nine tenths of them seen only once. Germline V gives CDR1 LNHNV, CDR2 YYDKDF (reference sequence). The CDR3 is 13 residues long. Trimming at V came to 0 bases and at J to 12 bases, leaving 3 bases not matched to a gene. The same sample was also studied in work on human thymus T cells. That source adds: Donors were healthy Finnish babies undergoing corrective operations for congenital heart defects. Thymus was obtained from resections taken during corrective heart surgery.

Sequenced input: thymocytes. The receptor was derived from a boy under two years old with a congenital heart defect. The V call is TRBV15, the J call TRBJ2-1; 9 nucleotides agree with TRBD2. CDR3 region: CATSREVAGVQFF. CDR3 DNA sequence: TGTGCCACCAGCAGAGAGGTAGCGGGAGTGCAGTTCTTC.